This TCR beta chain was captured in a study of shared clonotypes between healthy human individuals. Original methodology: ImmunoSEQ only sent back junction sequences with no quality scores, so filtering was done differently. Sequenced by immunoSEQ multiplex PCR; TCRdb stores in-frame clones only, minus some. V, J and clone size are taken as reported in that table, and D and trimming were inferred from the DNA itself. Among 1.5 million to 2.5 million clones listed, about 95% were seen once. CD45RO-negative cells were positively selected for CCR7, leaving out terminally differentiated effector memory CD45RA+ cells. The CDR3 extends over 14 amino acids. Per germline, CDR1 SGHNT and CDR2 YYREEE (reference sequence). V lost 3 bases to trimming and J lost 9 bases; unmatched junction nucleotides: 2.

The sequence was obtained from a man aged 18 to 29 in good health. Material: naive CD8+ T cells sorted from blood. The gene calls are TRBV5-4 and TRBJ2-1, with 14 bases identical to TRBD2. The CDR3 DNA sequence: TGTGCCAGCAGCTGGGGGACTAGCGGGGGTGAGCAGTTCTTC. Translated: CASSWGTSGGEQFF. Looking up the rest from reference TRBV5-4 and TRBJ2-1 gives the full variable domain: ETGVTQSPTHLIKTRGQQVTLRCSSQSGHNTVSWYQQALGQGPQFIFQYYREEENGRGNFPPRFSGLQFPNYSSELNVNALELDDSALYLCASSWGTSGGEQFFGPGTRLTVL.